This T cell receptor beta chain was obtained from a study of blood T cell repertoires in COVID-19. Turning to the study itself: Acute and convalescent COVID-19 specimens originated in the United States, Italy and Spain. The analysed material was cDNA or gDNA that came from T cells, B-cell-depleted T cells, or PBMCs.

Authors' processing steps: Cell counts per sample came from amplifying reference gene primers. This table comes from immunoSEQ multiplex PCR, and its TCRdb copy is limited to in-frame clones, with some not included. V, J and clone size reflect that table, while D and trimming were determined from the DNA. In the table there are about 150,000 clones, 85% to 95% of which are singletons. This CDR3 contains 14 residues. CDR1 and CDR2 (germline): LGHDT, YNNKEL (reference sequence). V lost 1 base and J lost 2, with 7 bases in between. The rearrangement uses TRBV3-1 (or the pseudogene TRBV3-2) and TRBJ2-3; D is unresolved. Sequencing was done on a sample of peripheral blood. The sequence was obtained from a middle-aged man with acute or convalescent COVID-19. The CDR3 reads CASSQGSYTDTQYF. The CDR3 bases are TGTGCCAGCAGCCAAGGTTCTTACACAGATACGCAGTATTTT.